This T cell receptor (beta chain) was sequenced in a study of shared clonotypes between healthy human individuals. Study-level results: Among the subsets, naive ones generally showed larger estimated richness than memory ones.

Concerning this clone itself: As yet, its antigen is unknown.

V shed 2 bases and J shed 10 bases, with 8 bases lying between them. Germline CDR1 and CDR2: MNHEY and SMNVEV (reference sequence). There are 12 residues in the CDR3. CD45RO-negative, CCR7-positively selected cells formed the naive CD8 fraction, excluding terminally differentiated effector memory CD45RA+ cells. TCRdb keeps only in-frame clones here, not all; method: immunoSEQ multiplex PCR. The sample yields some 740,000 clones, over 90% seen once. The receptor comes from a man aged 30 to 45 in good health. This sequence joins TRBV27 and TRBJ2-2, with unresolved D. Material: naive CD8+ T cells sorted from blood. Written as DNA, the CDR3 is TGTGCCAGCAGTTTACCCGGTCAGGAGCTGTTTTTT. Protein product: CASSLPGQELFF.